This T cell receptor (beta chain) was recovered during a study of early T cells in non-severe SARS-CoV-2 infection. Notes on the study in general: Anti-spike CD8 responses were favored by VDJdb matching, which missed private and CD4 specificities.

The V gene's germline CDR1 is SGHAT and CDR2 FQNNGV. The CDR3 runs 14 residues. Trimming removed 2 bases from V and 1 base from J, with 7 bases in between. Attachment of unique molecular identifiers to individual cDNA molecules was performed. One entry per CDR3 protein, called by TCRdb with MiXCR from the 5' RACE reads. The repertoire holds about 68,000 distinct CDR3 sequences, with 12% as singletons. There are a few counts of this clonotype. Its target is not known. The sequence was obtained from an adult who was a healthcare worker with PCR-confirmed SARS-CoV-2 infection or an uninfected control (not recorded which). The sequenced sample was whole blood. This chain uses TRBV11-2 with TRBJ2-3; D uncertain. The CDR3 here is CASSLITRTDTQYF. CDR3 coding DNA: TGTGCCAGCAGCTTAATAACGCGCACAGATACGCAGTATTTT.